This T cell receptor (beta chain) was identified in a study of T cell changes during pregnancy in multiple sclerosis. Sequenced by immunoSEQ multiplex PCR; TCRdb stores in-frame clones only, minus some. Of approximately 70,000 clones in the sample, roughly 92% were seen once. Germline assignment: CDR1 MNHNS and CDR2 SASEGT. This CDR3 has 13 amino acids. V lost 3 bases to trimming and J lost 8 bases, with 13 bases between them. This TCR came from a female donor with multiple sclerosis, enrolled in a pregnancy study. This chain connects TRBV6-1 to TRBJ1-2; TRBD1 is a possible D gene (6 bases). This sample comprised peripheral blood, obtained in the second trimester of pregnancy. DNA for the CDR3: TGTGCCAGCAGTGAGACAGGTGTCGAGGGCTACACCTTC. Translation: CASSETGVEGYTF.